This T cell receptor (beta chain) is drawn from a study of T-cell reconstitution after alpha-beta-depleted transplantation in children. The CDR3 is 13 amino acids. V gave up 6 bases and J gave up 4 bases, with 9 bases separating them. Unique molecular identifiers were used in preparing the TCRbeta library. TCRdb fed the PCR reads into MiXCR, producing one record per CDR3 protein. The sample has around 530,000 distinct CDR3 sequences; about 33% are singletons. This clonotype was seen a handful of times. This clonotype was sampled from a human donor who donated a stem cell graft to a child with aplastic anemia. The rearrangement uses TRBV12-3 or TRBV12-4 and TRBJ1-4; D not certain. The source was PBMCs from the stem cell graft donor, collected from the stem cell graft. DNA of the CDR3: TGTGCCAGCAGCCCGATTCTTAATGAAAAACTGTTTTTT. Translated, it gives CASSPILNEKLFF.